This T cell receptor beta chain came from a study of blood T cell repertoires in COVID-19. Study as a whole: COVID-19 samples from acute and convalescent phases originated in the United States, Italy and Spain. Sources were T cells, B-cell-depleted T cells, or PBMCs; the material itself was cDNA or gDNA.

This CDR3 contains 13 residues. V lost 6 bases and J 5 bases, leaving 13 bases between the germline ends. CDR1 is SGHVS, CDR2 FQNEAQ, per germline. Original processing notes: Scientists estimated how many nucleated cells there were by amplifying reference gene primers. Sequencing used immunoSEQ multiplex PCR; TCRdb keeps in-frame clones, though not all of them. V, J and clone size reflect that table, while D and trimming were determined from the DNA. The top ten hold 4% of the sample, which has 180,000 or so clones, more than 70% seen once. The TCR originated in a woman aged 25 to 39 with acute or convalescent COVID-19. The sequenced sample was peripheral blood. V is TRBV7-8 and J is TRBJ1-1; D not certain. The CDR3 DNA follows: TGTGCCAGCAGTCTAGGTTATATGACTGAAGCTTTCTTT. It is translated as CASSLGYMTEAFF. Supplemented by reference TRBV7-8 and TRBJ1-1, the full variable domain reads GAGVSQSPRYKVAKRGQDVALRCDPISGHVSLFWYQQALGQGPEFLTYFQNEAQLDKSGLPSDRFFAERPEGSVSTLKIQRTQQEDSAVYLCASSLGYMTEAFFGQGTRLTVV.